This passage covers 31 T cell receptor beta chains from one sample sequenced in a study of blood T cell repertoires in COVID-19. Profiling relied on immunoSEQ multiplex PCR, and the TCRdb table lists in-frame clones only, not all of them. The sample yields approximately 100,000 clones, approximately 90% seen once. The sequencing input was peripheral blood. The receptors were sampled from a middle-aged man with acute or convalescent COVID-19.

The CDR3: CASSIWGVAGNQPQHF. The CDR3 DNA reads TGTGCCAGTAGTATTTGGGGGGTCGCTGGCAATCAGCCCCAGCATTTT. The chain recombines TRBV19 with TRBJ1-5; D may be TRBD1 (5 bases). This CDR3 is 16 amino acids long. Trimming left V 3 bases short and J 2 bases short, with 14 bases between. The germline gives CDR1 LNHDA, CDR2 SQIVND (reference sequence).

V usage is TRBV5-1 and J usage is TRBJ2-1; TRBD1 might be the D (7 bases). Germline V CDR1 and CDR2: SGHRS, YFSETQ. The CDR3 covers 14 residues. V gave up 3 bases and J gave up 3 bases, with 10 bases separating them. The CDR3 DNA sequence: TGCGCCAGCAGCTGGAGGGACAGCTACAATGAGCAGTTCTTC. Translating gives CASSWRDSYNEQFF.

This clone was seen just once. V is TRBV2 and J is TRBJ1-1, with D maybe TRBD1 (6 bases). V shed 4 bases and J shed 0 bases, with 9 bases lying between them. CDR1 is SNHLY, CDR2 FYNNEI, per germline. This CDR3 region has 14 residues. CDR3 sequence reads: CASSGGQLNTEAFF. The CDR3 coding sequence is TGTGCCAGCAGTGGTGGACAGTTGAACACTGAAGCTTTCTTT.

The chain is built from TRBV7-9 and TRBJ2-2; 8 bases agree with TRBD1. Germline-derived CDR1 and CDR2 are SEHNR and FQNEAQ (reference sequence). V dropped 5 bases and J dropped 4; count of bases not matched to a gene: 12. This CDR3 contains 17 residues. CDR3 loop: CASSPGAGTGRTGELFF. The CDR3 DNA sequence: TGTGCCAGCAGCCCCGGGGCCGGGACAGGCCGCACCGGGGAGCTGTTTTTT.

This clone was recorded once. The rearrangement uses TRBV28 and TRBJ2-1; D unresolved. V was clipped by 3 bases and J by 3 bases, with 15 bases between them. The CDR3 spans 16 residues. Germline V gene data show CDR1 as MDHEN and CDR2 as SYDVKM. CDR3 bases: TGTGCCAGCAGTTTCGGTCCGGGTTTTATCTACAATGAGCAGTTCTTC. This codes for CASSFGPGFIYNEQFF. Together with reference TRBV28 and TRBJ2-1, the CDR3 gives the full variable domain: DVKVTQSSRYLVKRTGEKVFLECVQDMDHENMFWYRQDPGLGLRLIYFSYDVKMKEKGDIPEGYSVSREKKERFSLILESASTNQTSMYLCASSFGPGFIYNEQFFGPGTRLTVL.

The CDR3 sequence is CASSRDTGATNEQFF. CDR3 coding DNA: TGTGCCAGCAGCCGAGACACAGGGGCAACGAATGAGCAGTTCTTC. J is TRBJ2-1 and V is TRBV3-1 (or the pseudogene TRBV3-2); 7 bases agree with TRBD1. V dropped 4 bases and J dropped 7; count of bases not matched to a gene: 10. Germline values: CDR1 LGHDT, CDR2 YNNKEL (reference sequence). This CDR3 region has 15 residues.

The DNA of the CDR3 is TGTGCCATCACAGCCGGGACAGGGTCCGATGAGCAGTTCTTC. Amino acids: CAITAGTGSDEQFF. The genes are TRBV28 and TRBJ2-1; TRBD1 agrees at 9 bases. Germline CDR1 reads MDHEN; CDR2 reads SYDVKM. The V and J ends lost 10 bases and 8 bases, in that order; junction bases with no gene match: 12. The CDR3 spans 14 residues.

The gene calls are TRBV3-1 (or the pseudogene TRBV3-2) and TRBJ2-5, with a weak D call TRBD2 (5 bases). The germline V gene has CDR1 LGHDT and CDR2 YNNKEL (reference sequence). The CDR3 loop spans 17 amino acids. Trimming removed 4 bases from V and 5 bases from J, with 23 bases in between. CDR3: CASSPDGLTHPGETQYF. Here the CDR3 DNA reads TGTGCCAGCAGCCCGGACGGACTCACACACCCGGGGGAGACCCAGTACTTC.

The V call is TRBV19, the J call TRBJ2-5; 8 bases match TRBD2. This CDR3 spans 13 amino acids. The junction had 3 bases not matched to a gene; V was cut back by 9 bases and J by 0 bases. The germline V gene has CDR1 LNHDA and CDR2 SQIVND (reference sequence). As DNA, the CDR3 is TGTGCCAGCCGCGGGGGGAACCAAGAGACCCAGTACTTC. The encoded protein is CASRGGNQETQYF.

This chain's CDR3 is CASSPRQGNEKLFF. Here the CDR3 DNA reads TGTGCCAGCTCACCTAGACAGGGAAACGAAAAACTGTTTTTT. The chain links TRBV18 to TRBJ1-4; 7 bases map to TRBD1. The CDR3 runs 14 residues. Per germline, CDR1 KGHSH and CDR2 LQKENI. With V trimmed by 3 bases and J by 8 bases, 6 bases remained unmatched.

The rearrangement joins TRBV4-1 to TRBJ2-1; 10 nucleotides agree with TRBD2. CDR1 and CDR2 (germline): MGHRA, YSYEKL. V was pared by 2 bases and J by 8 bases, with 3 bases of the junction left unmatched. This CDR3 has 14 residues. Here the CDR3 DNA reads TGCGCCAGCAGCCAACAGCGGGGGGGCTATGAGCAGTTCTTC. Protein product: CASSQQRGGYEQFF.

This rearrangement joins TRBV6-1 to TRBJ1-1; D gene uncertain. The CDR3 runs to 13 residues. Trimming took 3 bases from V and 1 from J, leaving 6 bases between them. In germline, CDR1 is MNHNS, CDR2 SASEGT. The CDR3 DNA follows: TGTGCCAGCAGTGACAGGAAGAACACTGAAGCTTTCTTT. It codes for CASSDRKNTEAFF.

This rearrangement joins TRBV5-6 to TRBJ1-2, with D uncertain. Germline V gene data show CDR1 as SGHDT and CDR2 as YYEEEE. This CDR3 spans 12 amino acids. DNA for the CDR3: TGTTCTCTAGTCGGAGGGAACTATGGCTACACCTTC. Translating it yields CSLVGGNYGYTF.

In its sample, this clone was seen a few times. V is TRBV7-6 and J is TRBJ1-5; D not resolved. The CDR3 loop spans 13 amino acids. The V and J ends lost 5 bases and 5 bases respectively, with 10 bases between them. Germline CDR1 and CDR2: SGHVS and FNYEAQ. The CDR3, as DNA: TGTGCCAGCAGCATGAATCCGGATCAGCCCCAGCATTTT. It yields the protein CASSMNPDQPQHF. Using reference TRBV7-6 and TRBJ1-5 for the parts outside the CDR3, the full variable domain is GAGVSQSPRYKVTKRGQDVALRCDPISGHVSLYWYRQALGQGPEFLTYFNYEAQQDKSGLPNDRFSAERPEGSISTLTIQRTEQRDSAMYRCASSMNPDQPQHFGDGTRLSIL.

The V call is TRBV5-1, the J call TRBJ1-4; 10 bases are shared with TRBD1. The CDR3 spans 13 residues. Germline CDR1 and CDR2: SGHRS and YFSETQ. V dropped 4 bases and J dropped 6; count of bases not matched to a gene: 0. CDR3 sequence reads: CASSGTGDEKLFF. In DNA, the CDR3 is TGCGCCAGCAGCGGGACAGGGGATGAAAAACTGTTTTTT.

This clone was seen a handful of times. The chain combines TRBV12-3 or TRBV12-4 with TRBJ2-5, with D maybe TRBD1 (6 bases). With 6 bases removed from V and 1 base from J, the gap between germline ends came to 9 bases. This CDR3 has 13 residues. In DNA form, the CDR3 reads TGTGCCAGCAGAAAGGACAGCCAAGAGACCCAGTACTTC. Protein: CASRKDSQETQYF.

The CDR3 bases are TGTGCCAGCAGCTTAGGCGAGGACAGGGGGTATTTT. It specifies CASSLGEDRGYF. This chain links TRBV7-8 with TRBJ2-3, with TRBD1 matching 9 bases. Trimming at V came to 1 base and at J to 14 bases, leaving 4 bases not matched to a gene. This CDR3 has 12 amino acids. CDR1 SGHVS and CDR2 FQNEAQ come from the germline V gene.

This clone was recorded only once. This sequence joins TRBV2 and TRBJ2-7; TRBD1 is a possible D gene (6 bases). The CDR3 sequence is 14 residues long. Germline V CDR1 and CDR2: SNHLY, FYNNEI. V lost 5 bases to trimming and J lost 4 bases, with 15 bases between them. CDR3 loop: CASSFPKRGYEQYF. The CDR3 region has the DNA TGTGCCAGCAGTTTTCCGAAGAGGGGGTACGAGCAGTACTTC.

This chain links TRBV2 with TRBJ2-5; a weak D match, TRBD1 (5 bases). Trimming removed 0 bases from V and 2 bases from J, with 13 bases in between. This CDR3 has 16 amino acids. CDR1 and CDR2 (germline): SNHLY, FYNNEI. The CDR3 nucleotides read TGTGCCAGCAGTGAAGCGAGACAGAGTTTACAAGAGACCCAGTACTTC. Its protein is CASSEARQSLQETQYF.

The J gene is TRBJ2-6, the V gene TRBV13, with a possible D match to TRBD2 (7 bases). Germline values: CDR1 PRHDT, CDR2 FYEKMQ (reference sequence). CDR3 length: 16 amino acids. V lost 4 bases and J 0 bases, leaving 10 bases between the germline ends. The CDR3 reads CASSSRGGSGANVLTF. In DNA, the CDR3 is TGTGCCAGCAGCTCGAGGGGGGGCTCTGGGGCCAACGTCCTGACTTTC.

This chain joins TRBV7-9 and TRBJ1-1; maybe TRBD1 (6 bases). The V and J ends lost 7 bases and 0 bases respectively, with 15 bases between them. The CDR3 is 15 residues long. CDR1 is SEHNR, CDR2 FQNEAQ, per germline (reference sequence). The CDR3 spells CASTSWTAMNTEAFF. The CDR3 region has the DNA TGTGCCAGCACCTCCTGGACAGCCATGAACACTGAAGCTTTCTTT.

The V and J genes are TRBV5-1 and TRBJ1-2, with 7 bases aligning to TRBD1. CDR1 and CDR2 (germline): SGHRS, YFSETQ. The CDR3 has 14 amino acids. V shed 0 bases and J 4 bases; nucleotides not matched to a gene: 3. The chain's CDR3 is CASSLVGDSYGYTF. The CDR3 DNA follows: TGCGCCAGCAGCTTGGTAGGGGACAGCTATGGCTACACCTTC.

The V and J genes are TRBV4-1 and TRBJ1-2, with D possibly TRBD1 on 6 matching bases. Germline V gene sequence: CDR1 MGHRA, CDR2 YSYEKL. CDR3 length: 16 residues. Deletions cut 0 bases from V and 0 bases from J, with 11 bases between. The CDR3 reads CASSQDGDISNYGYTF. The CDR3 DNA reads as TGCGCCAGCAGCCAAGATGGGGACATTTCTAACTATGGCTACACCTTC.

This clone showed up just once. The chain has TRBV19 and TRBJ1-2; 7 nucleotides line up with TRBD1. Germline lookup yields CDR1 LNHDA and CDR2 SQIVND (reference sequence). With V trimmed by 9 bases and J by 0 bases, 7 bases remained unmatched. This CDR3 spans 14 amino acids. The CDR3 DNA reads as TGTGCCAGCCGCCGGGACAGCACTAACTATGGCTACACCTTC. The encoded protein is CASRRDSTNYGYTF.

The DNA for the CDR3 is TGTGCCAGCAGTTACTCGTTCCCCACGGGGGAGCAGTACTTC. This sequence encodes CASSYSFPTGEQYF. The V gene is TRBV6-2 or TRBV6-3, the J gene TRBJ2-7; D may be TRBD2 (5 bases). The CDR3 consists of 14 residues. Germline-derived CDR1 and CDR2 are MNHEY and SVGEGT. Trimming took 0 bases from V and 7 from J, leaving 13 bases between them.

This sequence joins TRBV28 and TRBJ1-6, with 7 bases matching TRBD1. CDR1 and CDR2 (germline): MDHEN, SYDVKM. This CDR3 region has 15 residues. V gave up 8 bases and J gave up 9 bases; unmatched junction bases: 13. The CDR3 protein is CASGLRGTPGSPLHF. DNA of the CDR3: TGTGCCAGCGGACTCAGGGGGACACCAGGTTCACCCCTCCACTTT.

The V gene is TRBV7-2, the J gene TRBJ2-3; 12 nucleotides match TRBD2. CDR1 SGHTA and CDR2 FQGNSA come from the germline V gene. With V trimmed by 2 bases and J by 6 bases, 9 bases remained unmatched. This CDR3 is 17 amino acids long. CDR3: CASSLLAGGANMDTQYF. Here the CDR3 DNA reads TGTGCCAGCAGCTTACTAGCGGGGGGGGCCAATATGGATACGCAGTATTTT.

As to this clone: Other nucleotide sequences from this sample produce the same CDR3. The chain joins TRBV27 to TRBJ2-7; 12 bases map to TRBD2. CDR1 is MNHEY and CDR2 is SMNVEV in the germline V gene (reference sequence). The CDR3 runs to 14 residues. V gave up 5 bases and J gave up 2 bases; unmatched junction bases: 1. The CDR3 nucleotides are TGTGCCAGCAGTCTAGCGGGGGGGCCCTACGAGCAGTACTTC. This sequence encodes CASSLAGGPYEQYF.

CDR3 region: CASSLGHLSYNEQFF. The CDR3 DNA is TGCGCCAGCAGCTTGGGACATCTCTCCTACAATGAGCAGTTCTTC. The chain has TRBV5-1 and TRBJ2-1; D gene ambiguous. Trimming shortened V by 0 bases and J by 0 bases, and 7 bases separated the two germline ends. This CDR3 has 15 residues. CDR1 and CDR2 (germline): SGHRS, YFSETQ.

The DNA for the CDR3 is TGTGCCAGCAGCCAAGGAGGCGCGGGCGGACGGGGGAACACCATATATTTT. This translates into CASSQGGAGGRGNTIYF. The rearrangement uses TRBV4-2 and TRBJ1-3; D possibly corresponds to TRBD1 (5 bases). V lost 1 base, J lost 7 bases, and 20 bases lay in between. The CDR3 runs to 17 residues. CDR1 is LGHNA and CDR2 is YNFKEQ in the germline V gene.

The chain employs TRBV27 and TRBJ2-7, with D perhaps matching TRBD1 (5 bases). V gave up 5 bases and J gave up 4 bases, with 21 bases separating them. Germline V gene lookup returns CDR1 MNHEY and CDR2 SMNVEV (reference sequence). The CDR3 runs to 16 residues. The CDR3 nucleotides read TGTGCCAGCAGTCCCCTCCCCGACAGCGACTTTTACGAGCAGTACTTC. It translates to CASSPLPDSDFYEQYF.